Listed below are T cell receptor beta chains from one sample, sequenced in a study of blood T cell repertoires in COVID-19. The repertoire was sequenced with immunoSEQ multiplex PCR; TCRdb's copy has only in-frame clones and lacks some. The table includes 190,000 or so clones, 80% to 85% detected once. The sample was PBMCs or T cells enriched from blood (not recorded which). The receptors were sampled from a man aged 40-49 years who had recovered from COVID-19. Both conserved end residues are part of each CDR3. A D gene is named only where the DNA matches it firmly. Only some rows state a clone size, as once, few, many or a class for expanded clones.

j_call v_call d_call clone_size cdr3_aa cdr3_nt
TRBJ1-2 TRBV2 . . CARLTGDGYTF TGTGCCAGACTGACAGGAGATGGCTACACCTTC
TRBJ2-7 TRBV5-1 TRBD1 . CASSYTGTAHYEQYF TGCGCCAGCAGCTACACCGGGACAGCCCACTACGAGCAGTACTTC
TRBJ1-2 TRBV11-2 TRBD1 . CASSTPRTGSSGYTF TGTGCCAGCAGTACCCCTAGGACAGGGTCATCTGGCTACACCTTC
TRBJ2-7 TRBV2 . few CASSEQGLSSYEQYF TGTGCCAGCAGTGAACAGGGTTTGAGCTCCTACGAGCAGTACTTC
TRBJ2-1 TRBV4-2 TRBD2 . CASSRTSGEQFF TGTGCCAGCAGCCGCACTAGCGGCGAGCAGTTCTTC
TRBJ1-1 TRBV6-5 TRBD1 . CASSYRQGITEAFF TGTGCCAGCAGCTATAGACAGGGTATCACTGAAGCTTTCTTT
TRBJ2-5 TRBV5-4 TRBD2 . CASSPELAGGAETQYF TGTGCCAGCAGCCCGGAACTAGCGGGGGGTGCAGAGACCCAGTACTTC
TRBJ1-6 TRBV4-2 . once CASSQETGGAYNSPLHF TGTGCCAGCAGCCAAGAGACCGGCGGAGCCTATAATTCACCCCTCCACTTT
TRBJ1-6 TRBV7-8 . once CASSRRGVGSPLHF TGTGCCAGCAGCCGCAGGGGAGTTGGTTCACCCCTCCACTTT
TRBJ2-5 TRBV5-5 . . CASSHRWTDFPKETQYF TGTGCCAGCAGCCACCGATGGACAGACTTTCCAAAAGAGACCCAGTACTTC
TRBJ2-7 TRBV29-1 . once CSVAVPGFYEQYF TGCAGCGTCGCCGTGCCAGGGTTCTACGAGCAGTACTTC
TRBJ1-3 TRBV7-6 TRBD1 . CASSPGQGALGNTIYF TGTGCCAGCAGCCCAGGGCAGGGGGCGCTGGGAAACACCATATATTTT
TRBJ2-5 TRBV28 TRBD2 . CASSLGRTSGIGETQYF TGTGCCAGCAGTTTAGGCCGGACTAGCGGTATAGGAGAGACCCAGTACTTC
TRBJ2-5 TRBV5-5 . . CASSFSSETQYF TGTGCCAGCAGCTTTTCTTCCGAGACCCAGTACTTC
TRBJ2-7 TRBV18 TRBD1 . CASSPGTGGINEQYF TGTGCCAGCTCACCCGGGACAGGGGGCATCAACGAGCAGTACTTC